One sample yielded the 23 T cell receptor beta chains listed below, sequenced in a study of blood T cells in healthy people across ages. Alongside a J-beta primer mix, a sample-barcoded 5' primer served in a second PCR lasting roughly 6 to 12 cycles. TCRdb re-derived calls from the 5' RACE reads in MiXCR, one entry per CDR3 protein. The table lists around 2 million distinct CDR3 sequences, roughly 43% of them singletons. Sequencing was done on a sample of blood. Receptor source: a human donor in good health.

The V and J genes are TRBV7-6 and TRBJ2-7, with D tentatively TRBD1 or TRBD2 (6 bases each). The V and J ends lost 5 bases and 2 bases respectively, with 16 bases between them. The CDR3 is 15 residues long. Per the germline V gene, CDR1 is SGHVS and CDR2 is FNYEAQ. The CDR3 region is CASSRDPGGPYEQYF. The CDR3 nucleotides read TGTGCCAGCAGCCGAGACCCCGGGGGCCCCTACGAGCAGTACTTC.

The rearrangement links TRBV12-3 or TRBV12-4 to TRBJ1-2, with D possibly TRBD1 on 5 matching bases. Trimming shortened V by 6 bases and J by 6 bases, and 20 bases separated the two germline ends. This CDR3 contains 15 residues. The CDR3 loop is CASSPWGRERDGYTF. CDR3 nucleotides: TGTGCCAGCAGCCCATGGGGCAGAGAAAGAGATGGCTACACCTTC.

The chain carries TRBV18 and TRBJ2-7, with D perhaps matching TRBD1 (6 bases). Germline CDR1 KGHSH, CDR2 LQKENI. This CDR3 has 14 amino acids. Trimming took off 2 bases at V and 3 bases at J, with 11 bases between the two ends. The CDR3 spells CASSPTNRDYEQYF. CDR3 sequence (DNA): TGTGCCAGCTCACCAACCAACAGGGACTACGAGCAGTACTTC.

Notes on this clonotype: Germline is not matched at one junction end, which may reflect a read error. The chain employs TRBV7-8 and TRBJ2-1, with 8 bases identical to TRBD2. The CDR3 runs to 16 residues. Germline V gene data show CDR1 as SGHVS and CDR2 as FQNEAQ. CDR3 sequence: CAGSFSQRGSYNEQFF. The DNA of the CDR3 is TGTGCCGGCAGCTTCTCCCAGCGGGGGTCTTACAATGAGCAGTTCTTC.

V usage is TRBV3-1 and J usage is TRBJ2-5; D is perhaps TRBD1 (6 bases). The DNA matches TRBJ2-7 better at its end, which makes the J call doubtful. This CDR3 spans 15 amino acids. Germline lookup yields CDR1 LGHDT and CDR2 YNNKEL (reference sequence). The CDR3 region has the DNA TGTGCCAGCAGCCAATGGCAGGGGATACTGGGCGAGCAGTACTTC. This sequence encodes CASSQWQGILGEQYF.

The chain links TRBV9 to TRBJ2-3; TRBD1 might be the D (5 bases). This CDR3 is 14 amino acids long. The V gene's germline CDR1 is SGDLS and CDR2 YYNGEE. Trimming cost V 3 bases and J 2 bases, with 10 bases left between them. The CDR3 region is CASSGGRLTDTQYF. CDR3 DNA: TGTGCCAGCAGCGGGGGCAGACTCACAGATACGCAGTATTTT.

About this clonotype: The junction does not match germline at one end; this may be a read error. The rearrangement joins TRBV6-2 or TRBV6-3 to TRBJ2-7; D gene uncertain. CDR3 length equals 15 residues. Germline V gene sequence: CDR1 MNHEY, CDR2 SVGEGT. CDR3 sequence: CASSYSRASSYGQYF. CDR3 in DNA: TGTGCCAGCAGTTACTCTCGGGCGAGCTCCTACGGGCAGTACTTC.

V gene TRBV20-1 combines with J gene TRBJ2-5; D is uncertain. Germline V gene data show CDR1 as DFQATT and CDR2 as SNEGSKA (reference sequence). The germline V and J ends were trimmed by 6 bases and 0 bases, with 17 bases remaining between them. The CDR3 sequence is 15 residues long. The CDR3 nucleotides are TGCAGTGCCCCCAGCCAGAAGACGTACCAAGAGACCCAGTACTTC. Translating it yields CSAPSQKTYQETQYF.

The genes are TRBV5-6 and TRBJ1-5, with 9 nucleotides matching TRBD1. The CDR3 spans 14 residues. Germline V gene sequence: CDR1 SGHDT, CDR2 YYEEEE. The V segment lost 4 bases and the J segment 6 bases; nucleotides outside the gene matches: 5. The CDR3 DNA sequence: TGTGCCAGCAGCAACAGGGGGCAGAGTCAGCCCCAGCATTTT. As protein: CASSNRGQSQPQHF.

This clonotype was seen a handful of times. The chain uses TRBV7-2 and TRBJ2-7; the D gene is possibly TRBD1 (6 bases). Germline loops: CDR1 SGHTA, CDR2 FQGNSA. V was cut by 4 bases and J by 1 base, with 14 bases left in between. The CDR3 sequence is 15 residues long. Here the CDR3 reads CASSSTPGQSYEQYF. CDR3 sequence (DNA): TGTGCCAGCAGCTCTACTCCGGGACAATCCTACGAGCAGTACTTC.

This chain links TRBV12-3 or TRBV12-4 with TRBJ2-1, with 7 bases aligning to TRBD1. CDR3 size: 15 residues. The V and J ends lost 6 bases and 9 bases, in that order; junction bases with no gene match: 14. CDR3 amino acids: CASRRSGGLDREQFF. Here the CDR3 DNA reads TGTGCCAGCAGACGTTCAGGGGGTCTAGACCGTGAGCAGTTCTTC.

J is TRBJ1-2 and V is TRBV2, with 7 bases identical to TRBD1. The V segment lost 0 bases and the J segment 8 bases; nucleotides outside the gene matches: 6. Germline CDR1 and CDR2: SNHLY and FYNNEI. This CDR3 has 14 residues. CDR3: CASSEAGQSYGYTF. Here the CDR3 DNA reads TGTGCCAGCAGTGAAGCGGGACAGTCGTACGGCTACACCTTC.

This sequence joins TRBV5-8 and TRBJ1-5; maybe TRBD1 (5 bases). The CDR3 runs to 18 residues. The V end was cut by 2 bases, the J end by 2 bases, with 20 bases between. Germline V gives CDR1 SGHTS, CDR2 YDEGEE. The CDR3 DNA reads TGTGCCAGCAGCTTTTTCGGCGGTGGGGCGGCGCGCAATCAGCCCCAGCATTTT. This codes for CASSFFGGGAARNQPQHF.

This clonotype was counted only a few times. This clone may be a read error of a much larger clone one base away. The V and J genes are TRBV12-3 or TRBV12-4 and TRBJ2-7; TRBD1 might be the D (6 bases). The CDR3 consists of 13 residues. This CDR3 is CASSVDSSYEQDF. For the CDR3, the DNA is TGTGCCAGCAGTGTGGACAGTTCGTACGAGCAGGACTTC.

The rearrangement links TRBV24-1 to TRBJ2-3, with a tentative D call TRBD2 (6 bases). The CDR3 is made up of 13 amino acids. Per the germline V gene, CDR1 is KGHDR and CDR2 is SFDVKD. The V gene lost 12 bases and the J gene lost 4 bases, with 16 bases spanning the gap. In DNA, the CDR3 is TGTGCCTCGCGGGACCGGCGACCAGATACGCAGTATTTT. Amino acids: CASRDRRPDTQYF.

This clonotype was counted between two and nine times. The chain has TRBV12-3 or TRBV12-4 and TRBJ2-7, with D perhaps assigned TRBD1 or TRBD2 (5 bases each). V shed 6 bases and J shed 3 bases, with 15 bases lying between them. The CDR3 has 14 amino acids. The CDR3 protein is CASSQWDLVYEQYF. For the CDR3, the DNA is TGTGCCAGCAGCCAATGGGACCTCGTCTACGAGCAGTACTTC.

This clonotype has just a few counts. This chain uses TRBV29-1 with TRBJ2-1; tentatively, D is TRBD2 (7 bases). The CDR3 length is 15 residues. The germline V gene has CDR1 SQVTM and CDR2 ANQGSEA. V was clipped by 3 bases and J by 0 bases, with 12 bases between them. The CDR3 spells CSVEGGGVSYNEQFF. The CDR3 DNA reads TGCAGCGTTGAGGGCGGGGGCGTCTCCTACAATGAGCAGTTCTTC.

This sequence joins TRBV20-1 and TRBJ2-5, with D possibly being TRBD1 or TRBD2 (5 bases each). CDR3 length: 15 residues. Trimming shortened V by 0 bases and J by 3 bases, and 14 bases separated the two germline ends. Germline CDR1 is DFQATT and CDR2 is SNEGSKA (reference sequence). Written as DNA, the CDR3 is TGCAGTGCTAGAGAACACCGGGACGGAAAAGAGACCCAGTACTTC. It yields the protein CSAREHRDGKETQYF.

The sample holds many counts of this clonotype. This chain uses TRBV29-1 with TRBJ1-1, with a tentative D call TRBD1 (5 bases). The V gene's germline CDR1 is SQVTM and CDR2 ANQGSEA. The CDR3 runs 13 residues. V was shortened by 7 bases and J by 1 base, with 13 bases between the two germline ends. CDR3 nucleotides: TGCAGCGCAACCCCGGGACCGAACACTGAAGCTTTCTTT. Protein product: CSATPGPNTEAFF.

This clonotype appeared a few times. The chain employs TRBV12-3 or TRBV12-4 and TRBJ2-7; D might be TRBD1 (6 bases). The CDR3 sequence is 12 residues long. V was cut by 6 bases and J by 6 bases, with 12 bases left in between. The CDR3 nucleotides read TGTGCCAGCAGCCCTACAGGGATCGAGCAGTACTTC. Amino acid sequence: CASSPTGIEQYF.

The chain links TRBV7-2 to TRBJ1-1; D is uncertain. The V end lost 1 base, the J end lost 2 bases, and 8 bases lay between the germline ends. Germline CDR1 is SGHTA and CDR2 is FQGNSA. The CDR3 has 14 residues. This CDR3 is CASSLVYRNTEAFF. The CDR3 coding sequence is TGTGCCAGCAGCTTAGTGTATCGCAACACTGAAGCTTTCTTT.

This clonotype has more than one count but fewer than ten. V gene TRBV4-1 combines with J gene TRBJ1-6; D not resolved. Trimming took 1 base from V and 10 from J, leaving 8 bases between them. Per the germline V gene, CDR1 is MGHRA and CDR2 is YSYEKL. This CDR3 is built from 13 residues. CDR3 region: CASSQGMESPLHF. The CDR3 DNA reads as TGCGCCAGCAGCCAAGGGATGGAGTCACCCCTCCACTTT.

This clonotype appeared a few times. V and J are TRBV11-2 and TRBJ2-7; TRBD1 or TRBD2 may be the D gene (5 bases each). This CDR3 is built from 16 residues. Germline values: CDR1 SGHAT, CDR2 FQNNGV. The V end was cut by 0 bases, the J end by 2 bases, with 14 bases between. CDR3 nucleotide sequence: TGTGCCAGCAGCTTAGAGGGGACCTCTTTCACCTACGAGCAGTACTTC. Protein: CASSLEGTSFTYEQYF.